This record concerns one T cell receptor beta chain sequence. The specificity of this receptor is unknown. No base quality information exists; no much larger clone differs at one position. Genomic DNA underwent TCRB CDR3 sequencing using the immunoSEQ assay. The source study handled its data this way. Nothing other than productive TCRB rearrangements was included in the analyses. Defining a clone by its unique TCRB CDR3 sequence, the study calculated clonality as a productive clonality index derived from Shannon entropy. Repertoire overlap between two samples was calculated from the template counts of each clone relative to total templates per sample. A correlation with a Spearman r of approximately 0.6 was found between V-gene usage by flow cytometry and V-gene usage by TCRB sequencing. The table comes from immuneACCESS by way of TCRdb, which keeps in-frame sequences with V and J called. Part of the clones is missing from these tables; in studies checked, under half for an unresolved V gene and the rest for unknown reasons. Clonal size and the V and J genes are those of that table, whereas D and trimming came from the DNA. A total of about 17,000 clones appear in this sample, over 70% of them only once. The top ten clones comprise about 5.4% of the sample.

This sample was taken from a study of somatic mutations in cytotoxic T cells in rheumatoid arthritis (dated by TCRdb to about 2017). Context from the whole study: Sorted V beta1+ cells also underwent TCRB sequencing, and some V beta antibody-stained T-cell populations were flow-sorted at nearly 100% purity on a FACSAria II or Sony SH800. For 65 to 70 rheumatoid arthritis patients and 20 healthy controls, TCRB deep sequencing was carried out. Median age was essentially the same in the patient group and the control group. To characterize clonality, the study used TCRB deep sequencing while asking whether somatic mutations are carried by expanded CD8+ T-cell clones in newly diagnosed, untreated rheumatoid arthritis.

With a median age of approximately 60 years (range roughly 20-80) and roughly 59% female, the healthy controls consisted of some 20 blood donors whose buffy coats were used. CD4+ and CD8+ cells were isolated by positive magnetic bead selection on an AutoMACS, and purity was checked by flow cytometry. Peripheral blood mononuclear cells were obtained using density gradient separation with Ficoll-Paque PLUS. Using Nucleospin Tissue or Tissue XS kits, DNA was extracted from CD4-enriched, CD8-enriched or PBMC samples, with quantification by a Qubit 2.0 fluorometer. What the authors observed across the whole study: There was no significant difference in CD8+ T-cell clonality between rheumatoid arthritis patients and age-matched healthy controls. In patients, CD8+ clonality rose with age (Spearman r of about 0.51), which was not the case in healthy controls. In about an eighth of the roughly 65 patients the largest CD8+ clone exceeded 20% of CD8+ cells, and several identical CD8+ TCRB sequences were shared between blood and synovial fluid. Viral specificity could not be ruled out by absence from virus-specific databases, and the antigen targets of the expanded CD8+ clones remained unknown.

Sequencing input: CD8+ T cells sorted from blood. The clonotype originates from a man between 60 and 75 years old in good health.

The bases read TGCAGTGCTCACAGGGAAGAGACCCAGTACTTC. Its coded protein is CSAHREETQYF. The receptor chain draws on TRBV20-1 and TRBJ2-5; TRBD1 is perhaps the D gene, given 6 matching bases. Looking up the germline V gene (reference sequence) yields CDR1 DFQATT and CDR2 SNEGSKA. V is reduced by 5 bases and J by 3 bases, leaving a spacing of 7 bases between them. From the cysteine up to the phenylalanine, the CDR3 has a length of 11 residues. Only the CDR3 portion is preserved as DNA: 33 bases, with reading frame beginning at the first base.